This T cell receptor (beta chain) was recovered during a study of T-cell reconstitution after alpha-beta-depleted transplantation in children (TCRdb year 2016). About the investigation overall: T-cell immune reconstitution after TCRalphabeta/CD19-depleted allogeneic hematopoietic cell transplantation in children was quantitatively tracked in the study by means of TCR repertoire profiling.

What the research found in general, with its limitations: The frequencies of hyperexpanded clones fell over the following months, and after one year, T-cell counts and TCRbeta diversity were mostly attributed to newly produced T cells. The high TCRbeta diversity at day 60 in some patients was ascribed to recipient T cells and intrathymic progenitors that had survived conditioning. Apparently early alphabetaT-cell count recovery about two months after transplant reportedly relied on only several hundred rapidly expanded clones derived from non-depleted graft cells.

There are many counts of this clonotype. Its antigen remains undetermined. There are no base qualities to consult, and no much larger clone falls within one base. The label giving this sample's treatment or condition can be read as: allogeneic hematopoietic cell transplantation with graft depleted of TCRalphabeta T cells and CD19 B cells. Transplant recipients were children who received TCRalphabeta/CD19-depleted allogeneic hematopoietic cell grafts. Library creation used PCR. Sequencing was performed on an Illumina HiSeq 2500. Molecular barcoding was employed in the preparation of TCR libraries, with unique molecular identifiers being used to normalize TCRbeta repertoire quantification. In TCRdb, the public reads were trimmed at Q25 with fastp and aligned with MiXCR, with productive beta chains retained. Merged by CDR3 protein, the rows form single entries marked with the most common genes and DNA. For this sample the table gives 450,000 to 600,000 distinct CDR3 sequences, of which about 10% were detected only once. Of the sample, approximately 2% is held by the ten largest clones.

Taken from the germline V gene, the CDR1 and CDR2 loops are MGHRA and YSYEKL. Trimming at the junction amounts to 1 base on V and 5 bases on J, and the germline ends lie 11 bases apart. The CDR3 contains 14 residues, cysteine and phenylalanine counted. Only the CDR3 DNA is retained, 42 bases long and in frame from the first base. The receptor was isolated from a child under 10 years old with inherited bone marrow failure, due to receive a stem cell transplant. The specimen was PBMCs, collected before TCRalphabeta/CD19-depleted stem cell transplant. Here the chain combines TRBV4-1 and TRBJ2-5; TRBD2 is a weak D gene call, 6 bases matching. The nucleotide sequence reads as follows: TGCGCCAGCAGCCAAGGCGGGAAATGGGAGACCCAGTACTTC. Translated, this is CASSQGGKWETQYF.